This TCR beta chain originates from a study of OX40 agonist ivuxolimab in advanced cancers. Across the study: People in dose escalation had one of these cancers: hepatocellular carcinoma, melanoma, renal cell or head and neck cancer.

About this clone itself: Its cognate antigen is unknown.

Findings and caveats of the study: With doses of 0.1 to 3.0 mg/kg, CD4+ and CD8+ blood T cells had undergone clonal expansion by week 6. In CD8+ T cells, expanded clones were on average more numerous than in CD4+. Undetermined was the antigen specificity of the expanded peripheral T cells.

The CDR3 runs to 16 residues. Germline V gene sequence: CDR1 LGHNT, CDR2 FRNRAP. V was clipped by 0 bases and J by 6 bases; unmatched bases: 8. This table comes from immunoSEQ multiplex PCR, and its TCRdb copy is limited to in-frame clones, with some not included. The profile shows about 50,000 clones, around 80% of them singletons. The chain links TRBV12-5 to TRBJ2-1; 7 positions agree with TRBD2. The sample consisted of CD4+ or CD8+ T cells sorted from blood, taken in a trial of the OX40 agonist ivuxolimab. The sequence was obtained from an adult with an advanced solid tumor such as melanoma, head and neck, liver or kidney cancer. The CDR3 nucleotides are TGTGCTAGTGGTTTGGTTACAACTAGCGCTAGCAATGAGCAGTTCTTC. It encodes CASGLVTTSASNEQFF.